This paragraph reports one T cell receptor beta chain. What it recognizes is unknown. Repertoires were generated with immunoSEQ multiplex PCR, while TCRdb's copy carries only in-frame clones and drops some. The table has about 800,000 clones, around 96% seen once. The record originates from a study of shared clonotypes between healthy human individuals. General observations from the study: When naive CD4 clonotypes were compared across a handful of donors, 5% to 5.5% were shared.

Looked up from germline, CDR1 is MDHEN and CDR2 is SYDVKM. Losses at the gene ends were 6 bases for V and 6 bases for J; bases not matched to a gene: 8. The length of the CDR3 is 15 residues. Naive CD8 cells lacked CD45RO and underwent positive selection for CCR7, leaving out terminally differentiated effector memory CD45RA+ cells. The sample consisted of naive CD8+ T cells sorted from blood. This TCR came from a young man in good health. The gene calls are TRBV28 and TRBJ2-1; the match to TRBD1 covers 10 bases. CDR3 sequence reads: CASRSGTGASNEQFF. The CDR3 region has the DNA TGTGCCAGCAGATCCGGGACAGGGGCGAGCAATGAGCAGTTCTTC.